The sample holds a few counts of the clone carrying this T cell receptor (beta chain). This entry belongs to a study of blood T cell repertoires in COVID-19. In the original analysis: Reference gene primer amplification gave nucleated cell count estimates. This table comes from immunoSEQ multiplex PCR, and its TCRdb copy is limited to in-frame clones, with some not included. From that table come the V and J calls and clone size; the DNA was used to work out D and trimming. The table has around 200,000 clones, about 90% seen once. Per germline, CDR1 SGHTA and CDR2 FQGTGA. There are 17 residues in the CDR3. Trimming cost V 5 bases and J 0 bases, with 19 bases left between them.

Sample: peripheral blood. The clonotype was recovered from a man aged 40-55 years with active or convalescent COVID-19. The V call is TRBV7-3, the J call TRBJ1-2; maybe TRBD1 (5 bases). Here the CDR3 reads CASSPETVMAANYGYTF. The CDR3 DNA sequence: TGTGCCAGCAGCCCGGAGACAGTTATGGCTGCTAACTATGGCTACACCTTC.